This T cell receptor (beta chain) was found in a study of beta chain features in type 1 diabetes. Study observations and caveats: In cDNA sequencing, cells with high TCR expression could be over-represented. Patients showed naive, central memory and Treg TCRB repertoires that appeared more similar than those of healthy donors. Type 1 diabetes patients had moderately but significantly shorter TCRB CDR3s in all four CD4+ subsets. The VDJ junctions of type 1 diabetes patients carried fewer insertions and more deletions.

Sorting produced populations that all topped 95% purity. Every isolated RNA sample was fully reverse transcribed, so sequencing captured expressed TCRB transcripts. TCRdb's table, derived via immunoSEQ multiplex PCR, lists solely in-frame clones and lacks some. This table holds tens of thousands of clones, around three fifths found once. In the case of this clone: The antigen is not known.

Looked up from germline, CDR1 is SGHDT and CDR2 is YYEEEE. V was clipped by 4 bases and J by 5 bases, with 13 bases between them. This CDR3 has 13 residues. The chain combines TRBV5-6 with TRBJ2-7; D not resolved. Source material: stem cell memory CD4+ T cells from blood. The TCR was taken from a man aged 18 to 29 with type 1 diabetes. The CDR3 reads CASSLGFRNEQYF. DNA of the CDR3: TGTGCCAGCAGCCTGGGGTTCAGGAACGAGCAGTACTTC.